Below are 4 T cell receptor beta chains sequenced from a single sample in a study of blood T cell repertoires in COVID-19. Sequencing used immunoSEQ multiplex PCR; TCRdb keeps in-frame clones, though not all of them. The sample carries approximately 240,000 clones, 85% to 95% recorded once. The sample was peripheral blood. These receptors came from a man younger than 40 with COVID-19, enrolled during active disease.

The chain recombines TRBV5-1 with TRBJ2-5, with a weak D call TRBD2 (5 bases). Germline CDR1 reads SGHRS; CDR2 reads YFSETQ. Trimming took off 3 bases at V and 0 bases at J, with 12 bases between the two ends. The CDR3 spans 15 residues. The DNA of the CDR3 is TGCGCCAGCAGCTCGAACCTAGCCAACCAAGAGACCCAGTACTTC. It encodes CASSSNLANQETQYF.

V gene TRBV11-2 combines with J gene TRBJ1-3; 9 nucleotides line up with TRBD1. In germline, CDR1 is SGHAT, CDR2 FQNNGV. There are 17 residues in the CDR3. V dropped 5 bases and J dropped 1; count of bases not matched to a gene: 9. CDR3 sequence: CASSPQPGQGSGNTIYF. For the CDR3, the DNA is TGTGCCAGCAGCCCCCAACCGGGACAGGGTTCTGGAAACACCATATATTTT.

This clone was counted a single time. The chain is built from TRBV6-5 and TRBJ1-6; no clear D gene. Germline values: CDR1 MNHEY, CDR2 SVGAGI. Trimming shortened V by 6 bases and J by 6 bases, and 9 bases separated the two germline ends. CDR3 length: 13 amino acids. CDR3 nucleotides: TGTGCCAGCAGAAGCGCTTTTAATTCACCCCTCCACTTT. Protein: CASRSAFNSPLHF.

This sequence joins TRBV2 and TRBJ2-3; 15 bases match TRBD2. V was pared by 4 bases and J by 0 bases, with 2 bases of the junction left unmatched. From germline, CDR1 is SNHLY and CDR2 FYNNEI. CDR3 length: 17 residues. This CDR3 is CASSGTSGGDSTDTQYF. The DNA for the CDR3 is TGTGCCAGCAGTGGGACTAGCGGGGGGGATAGCACAGATACGCAGTATTTT.